This T cell receptor beta chain came from a study of T cells in tuberculosis. The germline V gene encodes CDR1 SGHVS and CDR2 FNYEAQ. The CDR3 covers 16 residues. V dropped 1 base and J dropped 0 bases, with 11 bases sitting between them. After thawing and overnight rest, PBMC were stained with GMM-loaded CD1B tetramer, viability dye and anti-CD3 for sorting. CD1B tetramers were loaded with Rhodococcus equi-derived C32 glucose monomycolate. Sequencing used immunoSEQ multiplex PCR; TCRdb keeps in-frame clones, though not all of them. The sample lists approximately 100,000 clones, approximately 91% seen once, with over 1.5% in the top ten.

The source of this sequence is an adult woman with latent tuberculosis. V and J are TRBV7-6 and TRBJ2-3, with a tentative D call TRBD2 (6 bases). The source material was CD1b-GMM tetramer-negative cells sorted from PBMCs. CDR3 sequence reads: CASSLVVAGSTDTQYF. In DNA form, the CDR3 reads TGTGCCAGCAGCTTAGTGGTTGCGGGGAGCACAGATACGCAGTATTTT.